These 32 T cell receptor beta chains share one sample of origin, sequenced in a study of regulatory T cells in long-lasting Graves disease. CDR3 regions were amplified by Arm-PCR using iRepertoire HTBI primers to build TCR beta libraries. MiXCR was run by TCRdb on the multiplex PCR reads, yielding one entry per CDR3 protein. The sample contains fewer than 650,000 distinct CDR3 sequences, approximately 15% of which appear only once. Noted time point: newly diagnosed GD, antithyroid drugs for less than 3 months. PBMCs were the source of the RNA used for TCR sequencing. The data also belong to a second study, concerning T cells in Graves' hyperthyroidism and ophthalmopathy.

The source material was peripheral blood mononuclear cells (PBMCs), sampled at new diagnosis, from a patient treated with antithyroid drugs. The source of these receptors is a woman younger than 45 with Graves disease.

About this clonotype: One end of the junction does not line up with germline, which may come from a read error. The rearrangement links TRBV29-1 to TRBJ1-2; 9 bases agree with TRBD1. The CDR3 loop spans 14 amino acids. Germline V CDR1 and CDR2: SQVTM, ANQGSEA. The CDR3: CGVEDPGTGHGYTF. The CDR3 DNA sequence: TGCGGCGTTGAAGATCCTGGGACAGGGCATGGCTACACCTTC.

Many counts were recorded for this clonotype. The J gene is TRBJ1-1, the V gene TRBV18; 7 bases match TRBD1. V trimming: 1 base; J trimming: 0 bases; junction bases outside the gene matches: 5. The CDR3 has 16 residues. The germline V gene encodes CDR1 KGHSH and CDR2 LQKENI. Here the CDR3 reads CASSPQTGTLNTEAFF. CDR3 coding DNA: TGTGCCAGCTCACCACAGACAGGGACCCTGAACACTGAAGCTTTCTTT. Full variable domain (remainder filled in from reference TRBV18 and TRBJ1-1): NAGVMQNPRHLVRRRGQEARLRCSPMKGHSHVYWYRQLPEEGLKFMVYLQKENIIDESGMPKERFSAEFPKEGPSILRIQQVVRGDSAAYFCASSPQTGTLNTEAFFGQGTRLTVV.

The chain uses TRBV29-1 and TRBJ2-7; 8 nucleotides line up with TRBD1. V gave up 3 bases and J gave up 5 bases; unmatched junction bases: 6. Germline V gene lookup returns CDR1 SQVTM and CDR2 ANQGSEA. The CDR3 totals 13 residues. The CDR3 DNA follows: TGCAGCGTTGAGGAGGACAGGGCCGACGAGCAGTACTTC. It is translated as CSVEEDRADEQYF.

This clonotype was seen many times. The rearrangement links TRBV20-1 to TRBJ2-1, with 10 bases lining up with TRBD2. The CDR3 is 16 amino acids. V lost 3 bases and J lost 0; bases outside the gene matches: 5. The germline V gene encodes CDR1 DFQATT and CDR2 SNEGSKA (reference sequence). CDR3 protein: CSASGLAESSYNEQFF. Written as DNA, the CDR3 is TGCAGTGCTAGCGGACTAGCGGAAAGCTCCTACAATGAGCAGTTCTTC.

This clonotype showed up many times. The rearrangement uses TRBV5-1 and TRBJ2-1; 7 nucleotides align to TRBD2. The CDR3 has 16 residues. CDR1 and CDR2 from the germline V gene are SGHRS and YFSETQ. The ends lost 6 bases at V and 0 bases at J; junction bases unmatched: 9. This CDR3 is CASTTGGLSSYNEQFF. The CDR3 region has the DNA TGCGCCAGCACAACGGGGGGATTGAGCTCCTACAATGAGCAGTTCTTC. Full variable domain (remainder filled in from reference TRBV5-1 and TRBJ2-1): KAGVTQTPRYLIKTRGQQVTLSCSPISGHRSVSWYQQTPGQGLQFLFEYFSETQRNKGNFPGRFSGRQFSNSRSEMNVSTLELGDSALYLCASTTGGLSSYNEQFFGPGTRLTVL.

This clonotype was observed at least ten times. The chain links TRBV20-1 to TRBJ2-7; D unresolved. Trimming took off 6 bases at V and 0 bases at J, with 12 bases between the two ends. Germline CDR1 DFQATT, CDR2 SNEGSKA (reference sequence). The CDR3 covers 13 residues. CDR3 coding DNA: TGCAGTGCCGTCAGTTATGGCTCCTACGAGCAGTACTTC. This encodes CSAVSYGSYEQYF.

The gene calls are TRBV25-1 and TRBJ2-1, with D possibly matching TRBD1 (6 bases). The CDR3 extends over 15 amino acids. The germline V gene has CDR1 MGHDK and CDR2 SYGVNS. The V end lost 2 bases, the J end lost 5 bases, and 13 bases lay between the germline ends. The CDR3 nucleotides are TGTGCCAGCAGTGAAACAGGGTTATCTCACAATGAGCAGTTCTTC. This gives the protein CASSETGLSHNEQFF.

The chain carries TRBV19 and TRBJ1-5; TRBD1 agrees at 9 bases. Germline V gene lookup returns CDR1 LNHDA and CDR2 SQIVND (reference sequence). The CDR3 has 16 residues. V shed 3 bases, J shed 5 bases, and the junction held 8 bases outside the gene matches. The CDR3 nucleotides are TGTGCCAGTAGTATTAGGACAGGGGCCATCTATCAGCCCCAGCATTTT. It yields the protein CASSIRTGAIYQPQHF.

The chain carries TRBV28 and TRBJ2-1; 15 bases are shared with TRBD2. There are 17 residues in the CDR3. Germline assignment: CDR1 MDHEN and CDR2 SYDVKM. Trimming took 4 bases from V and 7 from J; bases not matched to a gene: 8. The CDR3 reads CASSSTRTSGRVNEQFF. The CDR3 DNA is TGTGCCAGCAGTTCCACCCGGACTAGCGGGAGGGTGAATGAGCAGTTCTTC.

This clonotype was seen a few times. Here the CDR3 reads CSARAPRSYGYTF. CDR3 nucleotide sequence: TGCAGTGCTAGAGCGCCCAGAAGCTATGGCTACACCTTC. This chain uses TRBV20-1 with TRBJ1-2; D is ambiguous. The CDR3 is 13 amino acids. In germline, CDR1 is DFQATT, CDR2 SNEGSKA (reference sequence). Trimming took 1 base from V and 4 from J, leaving 10 bases between them.

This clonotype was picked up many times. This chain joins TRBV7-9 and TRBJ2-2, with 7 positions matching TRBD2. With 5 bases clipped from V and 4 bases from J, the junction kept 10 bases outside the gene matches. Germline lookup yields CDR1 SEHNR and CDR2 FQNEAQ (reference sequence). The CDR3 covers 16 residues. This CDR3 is CASSQTTREGTGELFF. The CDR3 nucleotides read TGTGCCAGCAGCCAAACCACGAGGGAGGGCACCGGGGAGCTGTTTTTT. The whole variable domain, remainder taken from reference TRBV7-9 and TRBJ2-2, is DTGVSQNPRHKITKRGQNVTFRCDPISEHNRLYWYRQTLGQGPEFLTYFQNEAQLEKSRLLSDRFSAERPKGSFSTLEIQRTEQGDSAMYLCASSQTTREGTGELFFGEGSRLTVL.

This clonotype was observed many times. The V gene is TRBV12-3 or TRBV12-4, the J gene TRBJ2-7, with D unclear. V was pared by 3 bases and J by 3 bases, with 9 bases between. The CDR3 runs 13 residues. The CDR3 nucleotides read TGTGCCAGCAGTTTTAACCGCCGCTACGAGCAGTACTTC. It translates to CASSFNRRYEQYF.

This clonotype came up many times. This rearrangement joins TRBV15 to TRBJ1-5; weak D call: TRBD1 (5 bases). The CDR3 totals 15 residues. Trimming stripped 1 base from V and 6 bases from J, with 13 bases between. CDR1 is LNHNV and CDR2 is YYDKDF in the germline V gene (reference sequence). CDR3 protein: CATSRAEGVGQPQHF. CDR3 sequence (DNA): TGTGCCACCAGCAGAGCGGAAGGGGTCGGTCAGCCCCAGCATTTT. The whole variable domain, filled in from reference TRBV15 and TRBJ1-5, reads DAMVIQNPRYQVTQFGKPVTLSCSQTLNHNVMYWYQQKSSQAPKLLFHYYDKDFNNEADTPDNFQSRRPNTSFCFLDIRSPGLGDTAMYLCATSRAEGVGQPQHFGDGTRLSIL.

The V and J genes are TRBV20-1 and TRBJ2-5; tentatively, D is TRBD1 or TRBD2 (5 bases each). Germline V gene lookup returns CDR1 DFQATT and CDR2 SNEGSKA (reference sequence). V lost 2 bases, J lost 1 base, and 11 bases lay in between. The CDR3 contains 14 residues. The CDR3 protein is CSARSGTSQETQYF. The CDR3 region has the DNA TGCAGTGCTAGATCGGGGACGTCCCAAGAGACCCAGTACTTC.

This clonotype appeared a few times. The CDR3 DNA sequence: TGTGCCAGCAGTTTTTCATACTTGGGCGAGCAGTACTTC. Amino acid sequence: CASSFSYLGEQYF. V is TRBV28 and J is TRBJ2-7, with D hard to call. Germline values: CDR1 MDHEN, CDR2 SYDVKM. The CDR3 runs to 13 residues. V lost 3 bases to trimming and J lost 6 bases, with 12 bases between them.

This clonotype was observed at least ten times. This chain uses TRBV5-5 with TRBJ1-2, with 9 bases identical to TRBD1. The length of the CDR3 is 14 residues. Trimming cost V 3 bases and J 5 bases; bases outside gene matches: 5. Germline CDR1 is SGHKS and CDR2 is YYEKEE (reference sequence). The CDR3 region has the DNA TGTGCCAGCAGCTCCCGGGACAGGGTTTATGGCTACACCTTC. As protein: CASSSRDRVYGYTF.

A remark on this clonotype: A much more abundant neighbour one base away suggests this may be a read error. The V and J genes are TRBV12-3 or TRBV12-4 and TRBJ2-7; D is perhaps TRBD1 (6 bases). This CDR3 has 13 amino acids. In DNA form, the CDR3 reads TGTGCCAGCGGGGGCAGCTCGTCCTACGAGCAGTGCTTC. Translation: CASGGSSSYEQCF.

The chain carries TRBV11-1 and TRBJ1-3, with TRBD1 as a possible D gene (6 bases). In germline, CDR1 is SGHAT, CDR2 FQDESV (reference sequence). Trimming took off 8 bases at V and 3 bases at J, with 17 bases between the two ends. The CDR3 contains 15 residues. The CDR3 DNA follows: TGTGCCAGCCAAAACCTCCAGGGGAATGGAAACACCATATATTTT. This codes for CASQNLQGNGNTIYF.

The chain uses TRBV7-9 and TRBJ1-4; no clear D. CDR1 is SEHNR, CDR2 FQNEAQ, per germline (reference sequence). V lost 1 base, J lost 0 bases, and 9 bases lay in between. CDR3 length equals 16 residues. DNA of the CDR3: TGTGCCAGCAGCTTAGGCGGCGGCACAACTAATGAAAAACTGTTTTTT. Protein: CASSLGGGTTNEKLFF.

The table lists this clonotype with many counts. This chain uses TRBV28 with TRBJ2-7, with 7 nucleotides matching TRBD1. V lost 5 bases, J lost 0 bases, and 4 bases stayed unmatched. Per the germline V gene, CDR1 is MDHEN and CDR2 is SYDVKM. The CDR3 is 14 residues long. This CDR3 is CASSETGVSYEQYF. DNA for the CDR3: TGTGCCAGCAGTGAAACAGGGGTCTCCTACGAGCAGTACTTC.

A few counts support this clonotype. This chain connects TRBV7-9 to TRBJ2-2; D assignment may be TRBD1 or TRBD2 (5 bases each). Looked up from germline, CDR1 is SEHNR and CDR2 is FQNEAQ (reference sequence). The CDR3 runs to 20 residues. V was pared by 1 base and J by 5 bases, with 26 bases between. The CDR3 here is CASSLGSLSPPGTWTGELFF. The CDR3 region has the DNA TGTGCCAGCAGCTTAGGAAGCCTTAGTCCCCCCGGGACGTGGACCGGGGAGCTGTTTTTT.

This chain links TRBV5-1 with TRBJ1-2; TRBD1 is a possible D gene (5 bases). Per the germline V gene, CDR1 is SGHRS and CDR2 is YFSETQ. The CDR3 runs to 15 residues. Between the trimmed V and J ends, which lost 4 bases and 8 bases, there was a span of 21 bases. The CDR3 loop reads CASSKGPERVGGYTF. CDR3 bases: TGCGCCAGCAGCAAGGGACCGGAGAGAGTGGGCGGCTACACCTTC. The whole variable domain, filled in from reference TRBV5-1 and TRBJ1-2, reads KAGVTQTPRYLIKTRGQQVTLSCSPISGHRSVSWYQQTPGQGLQFLFEYFSETQRNKGNFPGRFSGRQFSNSRSEMNVSTLELGDSALYLCASSKGPERVGGYTFGSGTRLTVV.

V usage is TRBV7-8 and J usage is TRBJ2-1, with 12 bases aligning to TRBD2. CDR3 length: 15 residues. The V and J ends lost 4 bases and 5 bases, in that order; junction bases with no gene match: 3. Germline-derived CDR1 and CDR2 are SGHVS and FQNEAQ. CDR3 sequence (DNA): TGTGCCAGCAGCTCACGGACTAGCGGGAACAATGAGCAGTTCTTC. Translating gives CASSSRTSGNNEQFF.

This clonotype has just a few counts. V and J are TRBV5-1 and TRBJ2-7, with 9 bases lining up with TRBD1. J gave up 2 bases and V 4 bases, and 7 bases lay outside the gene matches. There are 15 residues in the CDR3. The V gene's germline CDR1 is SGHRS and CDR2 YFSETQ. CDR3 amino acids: CASSQTGTGTYEQYF. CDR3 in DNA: TGCGCCAGCAGCCAGACCGGGACAGGGACCTACGAGCAGTACTTC. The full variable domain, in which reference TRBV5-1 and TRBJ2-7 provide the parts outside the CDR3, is KAGVTQTPRYLIKTRGQQVTLSCSPISGHRSVSWYQQTPGQGLQFLFEYFSETQRNKGNFPGRFSGRQFSNSRSEMNVSTLELGDSALYLCASSQTGTGTYEQYFGPGTRLTVT.

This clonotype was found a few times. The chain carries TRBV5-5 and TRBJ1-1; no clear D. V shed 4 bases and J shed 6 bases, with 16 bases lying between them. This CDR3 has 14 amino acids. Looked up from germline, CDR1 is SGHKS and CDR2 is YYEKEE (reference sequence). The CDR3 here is CASSLRRERAEAFF. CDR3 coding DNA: TGTGCCAGCAGCCTCCGACGGGAGAGGGCTGAAGCTTTCTTT.

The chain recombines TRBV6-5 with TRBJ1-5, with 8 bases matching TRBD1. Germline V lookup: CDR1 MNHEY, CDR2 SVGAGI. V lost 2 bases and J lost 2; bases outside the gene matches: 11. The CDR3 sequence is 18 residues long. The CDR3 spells CASSYLDRESVGNQPQHF. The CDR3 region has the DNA TGTGCCAGCAGTTACCTGGACAGGGAGTCGGTTGGCAATCAGCCCCAGCATTTT.

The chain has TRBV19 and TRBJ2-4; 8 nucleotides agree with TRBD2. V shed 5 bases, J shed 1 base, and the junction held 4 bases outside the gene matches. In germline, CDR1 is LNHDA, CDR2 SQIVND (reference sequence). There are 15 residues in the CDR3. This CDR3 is CASSPAGVAKNIQYF. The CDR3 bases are TGTGCCAGTAGTCCAGCGGGAGTGGCCAAAAACATTCAGTACTTC.

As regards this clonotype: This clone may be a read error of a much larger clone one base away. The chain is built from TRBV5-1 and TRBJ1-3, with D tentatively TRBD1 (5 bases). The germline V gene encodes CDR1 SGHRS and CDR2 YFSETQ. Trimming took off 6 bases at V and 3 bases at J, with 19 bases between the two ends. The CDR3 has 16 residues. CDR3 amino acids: CASNPGGAVYGNTIYF. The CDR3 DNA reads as TGCGCCAGCAATCCGGGGGGTGCGGTCTATGGAAACACCATATATTTT.

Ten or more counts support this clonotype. Here the CDR3 reads CASSLDSFMGYTF. The CDR3 DNA is TGTGCCAGCAGTCTGGACAGTTTTATGGGCTACACCTTC. The rearrangement links TRBV27 to TRBJ1-2, with a possible D match to TRBD1 (6 bases). CDR1 MNHEY and CDR2 SMNVEV come from the germline V gene (reference sequence). The V end was cut by 5 bases, the J end by 8 bases, with 15 bases between. The CDR3 loop spans 13 amino acids.

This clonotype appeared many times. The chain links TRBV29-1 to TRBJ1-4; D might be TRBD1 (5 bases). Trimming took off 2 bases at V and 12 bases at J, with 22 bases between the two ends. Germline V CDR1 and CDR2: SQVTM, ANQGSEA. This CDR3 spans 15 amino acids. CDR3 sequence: CSVEHRRRGRAELFF. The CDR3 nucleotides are TGCAGCGTTGAACACCGGCGGAGGGGTAGGGCGGAACTGTTTTTT.

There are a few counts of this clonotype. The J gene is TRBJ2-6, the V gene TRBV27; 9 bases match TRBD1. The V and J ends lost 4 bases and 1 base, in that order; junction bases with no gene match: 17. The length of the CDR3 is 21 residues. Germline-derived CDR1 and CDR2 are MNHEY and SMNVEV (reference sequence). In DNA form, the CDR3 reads TGTGCCAGCAGTTCACCAAGGAACAGGGGGCGTTTTCCATCTGGGGCCAACGTCCTGACTTTC. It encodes CASSSPRNRGRFPSGANVLTF.

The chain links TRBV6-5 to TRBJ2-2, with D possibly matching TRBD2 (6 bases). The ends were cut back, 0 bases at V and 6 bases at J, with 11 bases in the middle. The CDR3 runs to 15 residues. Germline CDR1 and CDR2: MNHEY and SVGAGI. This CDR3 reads CASSYSGTRAGELFF. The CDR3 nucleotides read TGTGCCAGCAGTTACTCGGGGACTCGGGCCGGGGAGCTGTTTTTT.